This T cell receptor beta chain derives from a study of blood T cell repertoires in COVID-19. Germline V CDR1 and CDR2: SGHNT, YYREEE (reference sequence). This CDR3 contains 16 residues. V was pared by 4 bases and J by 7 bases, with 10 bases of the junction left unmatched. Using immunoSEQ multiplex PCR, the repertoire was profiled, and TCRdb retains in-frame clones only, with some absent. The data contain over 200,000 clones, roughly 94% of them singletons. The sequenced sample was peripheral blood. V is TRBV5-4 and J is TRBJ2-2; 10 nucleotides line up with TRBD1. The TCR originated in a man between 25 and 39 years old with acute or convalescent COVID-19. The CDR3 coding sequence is TGTGCCAGCAGCCGAGGCGGGACAGGGGCGGGCGGGGAGCTGTTTTTT. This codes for CASSRGGTGAGGELFF.